These T cell receptor beta chains were read from a single sample in a study of blood T cell repertoires in COVID-19. Assay: immunoSEQ multiplex PCR; the TCRdb copy retains only in-frame clones and omits some. The sample includes more than 55,000 clones, roughly 90% of them seen just once. Specimen: peripheral blood. These receptors were taken from a woman of 80 years or more with acute or convalescent COVID-19. Both conserved end residues are part of each CDR3. The order of the fields is D gene, V gene, clone size, J gene, CDR3 protein, CDR3 DNA. D genes are given only for firm matches. Clone size is stated in some rows and not others, as once, few, many or a class when expanded.

d_call: NA; v_call: TRBV7-9; clone_size: NA; j_call: TRBJ1-2; cdr3_aa: CASTPWSLENYGYTF; cdr3_nt: TGTGCCAGCACCCCTTGGAGCCTGGAGAACTATGGCTACACCTTC
d_call: NA; v_call: TRBV30; clone_size: NA; j_call: TRBJ1-4; cdr3_aa: CAWSAPGSTNEKLFF; cdr3_nt: TGTGCCTGGAGTGCTCCCGGGTCAACTAATGAAAAACTGTTTTTT
d_call: NA; v_call: TRBV18; clone_size: NA; j_call: TRBJ2-5; cdr3_aa: CASSPPTGRETQYF; cdr3_nt: TGTGCCAGCTCACCGCCGACAGGGAGGGAGACCCAGTACTTC
d_call: NA; v_call: TRBV5-6; clone_size: once; j_call: TRBJ1-6; cdr3_aa: CASSLGTGSPLHF; cdr3_nt: TGTGCCAGCAGCTTAGGCACGGGTTCACCCCTCCACTTT
d_call: NA; v_call: TRBV28; clone_size: NA; j_call: TRBJ1-6; cdr3_aa: CASSIQQFRPLHF; cdr3_nt: TGTGCCAGCAGCATACAGCAATTCAGGCCCCTCCACTTT
d_call: TRBD2; v_call: TRBV7-2; clone_size: NA; j_call: TRBJ2-3; cdr3_aa: CASSLLAGDSDTQYF; cdr3_nt: TGTGCCAGCAGCTTACTAGCGGGAGATTCAGATACGCAGTATTTT
d_call: NA; v_call: TRBV25-1; clone_size: NA; j_call: TRBJ2-7; cdr3_aa: CASSEPQREQYF; cdr3_nt: TGTGCCAGCAGTGAACCCCAGCGGGAGCAGTACTTC
d_call: NA; v_call: TRBV4-2; clone_size: few; j_call: TRBJ2-3; cdr3_aa: CASSHPPDFTDTQYF; cdr3_nt: TGTGCCAGCAGCCACCCGCCGGACTTCACAGATACGCAGTATTTT
d_call: NA; v_call: TRBV18; clone_size: NA; j_call: TRBJ1-5; cdr3_aa: CASSPDINSNQPQHF; cdr3_nt: TGTGCCAGCTCACCGGACATTAATAGCAATCAGCCCCAGCATTTT
d_call: TRBD1; v_call: TRBV11-1; clone_size: few; j_call: TRBJ2-7; cdr3_aa: CASSEGQGRFYEQYF; cdr3_nt: TGTGCCAGCAGCGAGGGACAGGGCAGATTCTACGAGCAGTACTTC
d_call: NA; v_call: TRBV5-1; clone_size: few; j_call: TRBJ1-1; cdr3_aa: CASSSGWGQGTEAFF; cdr3_nt: TGCGCCAGCAGCTCTGGCTGGGGGCAGGGGACTGAAGCTTTCTTT
d_call: NA; v_call: TRBV9; clone_size: NA; j_call: TRBJ2-1; cdr3_aa: CASSVEARPSGFRNEQFF; cdr3_nt: TGTGCCAGCAGCGTAGAGGCCCGCCCAAGCGGGTTCCGGAATGAGCAGTTCTTC
d_call: NA; v_call: TRBV10-3; clone_size: once; j_call: TRBJ1-1; cdr3_aa: CATRETGDTEAFF; cdr3_nt: TGTGCCACCCGCGAAACGGGGGACACTGAAGCTTTCTTT
d_call: NA; v_call: TRBV28; clone_size: NA; j_call: TRBJ1-5; cdr3_aa: CASSPHRADSNQPQHF; cdr3_nt: TGTGCCAGCAGTCCTCATAGAGCGGATAGCAATCAGCCCCAGCATTTT
d_call: TRBD2; v_call: TRBV15; clone_size: NA; j_call: TRBJ2-3; cdr3_aa: CATSTTRGPGLAGAVVSTQYF; cdr3_nt: TGTGCCACCAGCACCACCCGGGGCCCGGGACTAGCGGGGGCAGTGGTTAGTACGCAGTATTTT
d_call: NA; v_call: TRBV7-3; clone_size: NA; j_call: TRBJ2-2; cdr3_aa: CASSPGLLNTGELFF; cdr3_nt: TGTGCCAGCAGTCCCGGACTGTTGAACACCGGGGAGCTGTTTTTT
d_call: NA; v_call: TRBV28; clone_size: NA; j_call: TRBJ1-4; cdr3_aa: CASSLAQRGREKLFF; cdr3_nt: TGTGCCAGCAGTTTGGCCCAGCGGGGGAGGGAAAAACTGTTTTTT
d_call: NA; v_call: TRBV10-3; clone_size: NA; j_call: TRBJ1-2; cdr3_aa: CAITPGVRQAESYTF; cdr3_nt: TGTGCCATCACCCCAGGTGTTCGGCAGGCAGAGAGCTACACCTTC
d_call: NA; v_call: TRBV11-2; clone_size: NA; j_call: TRBJ1-3; cdr3_aa: CASSSQGQLSGNTIYF; cdr3_nt: TGTGCCAGCAGCTCCCAGGGGCAACTCTCTGGAAACACCATATATTTT
d_call: NA; v_call: TRBV27; clone_size: NA; j_call: TRBJ1-6; cdr3_aa: CASRVGIGSDSPLHF; cdr3_nt: TGTGCCAGCAGGGTAGGGATTGGGAGTGATTCACCCCTCCACTTT
d_call: NA; v_call: TRBV29-1; clone_size: NA; j_call: TRBJ1-1; cdr3_aa: CSAGTEAFF; cdr3_nt: TGCAGCGCCGGGACAGAAGCTTTCTTT
d_call: TRBD2; v_call: TRBV7-2; clone_size: NA; j_call: TRBJ2-1; cdr3_aa: CASSLGRGGISSYNEQFF; cdr3_nt: TGTGCCAGCAGCTTAGGGCGGGGGGGGATTAGCTCCTACAATGAGCAGTTCTTC
d_call: NA; v_call: TRBV5-4; clone_size: NA; j_call: TRBJ1-4; cdr3_aa: CASSLFGQGTNEKLFF; cdr3_nt: TGTGCCAGCAGCTTGTTCGGACAAGGAACTAATGAAAAACTGTTTTTT
d_call: NA; v_call: TRBV27; clone_size: NA; j_call: TRBJ1-1; cdr3_aa: CASSFQFMNTEAFF; cdr3_nt: TGTGCCAGCAGTTTCCAGTTCATGAACACTGAAGCTTTCTTT
d_call: TRBD1; v_call: TRBV4-1; clone_size: NA; j_call: TRBJ1-4; cdr3_aa: CASSPGQGNEKLFF; cdr3_nt: TGCGCCAGCAGCCCTGGACAGGGGAATGAAAAACTGTTTTTT
d_call: NA; v_call: TRBV3-1/TRBV3-2; clone_size: NA; j_call: TRBJ1-1; cdr3_aa: CASSQAFGQNTEAFF; cdr3_nt: TGTGCCAGCAGCCAAGCCTTTGGGCAGAACACTGAAGCTTTCTTT
d_call: TRBD1; v_call: TRBV29-1; clone_size: NA; j_call: TRBJ1-1; cdr3_aa: CSVQTGRTNTEAFF; cdr3_nt: TGCAGCGTTCAGACAGGGAGAACGAACACTGAAGCTTTCTTT
d_call: TRBD1; v_call: TRBV7-2; clone_size: NA; j_call: TRBJ2-1; cdr3_aa: CASSYPGTGIYNEQFF; cdr3_nt: TGTGCCAGCAGCTACCCAGGGACAGGGATCTACAATGAGCAGTTCTTC
d_call: NA; v_call: TRBV5-1; clone_size: medium-sized; j_call: TRBJ1-1; cdr3_aa: CASSIPGVVTEAFF; cdr3_nt: TGCGCCAGCAGCATCCCAGGGGTTGTGACTGAAGCTTTCTTT
d_call: TRBD1; v_call: TRBV5-1; clone_size: NA; j_call: TRBJ2-2; cdr3_aa: CASSHDRANTGELFF; cdr3_nt: TGCGCCAGCAGCCACGACAGGGCCAACACCGGGGAGCTGTTTTTT
d_call: NA; v_call: TRBV24-1; clone_size: NA; j_call: TRBJ2-5; cdr3_aa: CATSDFTGTETQYF; cdr3_nt: TGTGCCACCAGTGATTTCACAGGAACGGAGACCCAGTACTTC
d_call: TRBD1; v_call: TRBV19; clone_size: NA; j_call: TRBJ1-4; cdr3_aa: CASVSGQTNEKLFF; cdr3_nt: TGTGCCAGCGTTTCGGGACAGACAAATGAAAAACTGTTTTTT
d_call: TRBD1; v_call: TRBV11-2; clone_size: NA; j_call: TRBJ2-7; cdr3_aa: CASSWTRTGRNEQYF; cdr3_nt: TGTGCCAGCAGCTGGACTCGGACAGGTCGCAACGAGCAGTACTTC
d_call: NA; v_call: TRBV3-1/TRBV3-2; clone_size: NA; j_call: TRBJ1-5; cdr3_aa: CASSRTGGSNQPQHF; cdr3_nt: TGTGCCAGCAGCCGGACGGGAGGGAGCAATCAGCCCCAGCATTTT
d_call: TRBD1; v_call: TRBV19; clone_size: NA; j_call: TRBJ1-6; cdr3_aa: CASSPQEGADSPLHF; cdr3_nt: TGTGCCAGTAGTCCGCAGGAGGGGGCGGATTCACCCCTCCACTTT
d_call: TRBD2; v_call: TRBV7-2; clone_size: NA; j_call: TRBJ2-4; cdr3_aa: CASSSIGGGTFVAKNIQYF; cdr3_nt: TGTGCCAGCAGCTCTATTGGGGGGGGGACCTTTGTAGCCAAAAACATTCAGTACTTC
d_call: TRBD1; v_call: TRBV28; clone_size: NA; j_call: TRBJ1-1; cdr3_aa: CATPDRGNTEAFF; cdr3_nt: TGTGCCACCCCGGACAGGGGGAACACTGAAGCTTTCTTT
d_call: NA; v_call: TRBV7-2; clone_size: once; j_call: TRBJ2-4; cdr3_aa: CASRRSRAGGENIQYF; cdr3_nt: TGTGCCAGCAGAAGGAGTAGGGCAGGAGGAGAAAACATTCAGTACTTC
d_call: NA; v_call: TRBV7-3; clone_size: NA; j_call: TRBJ1-3; cdr3_aa: CASSLNPGISGNTIYF; cdr3_nt: TGTGCCAGCAGCTTGAATCCAGGGATCTCTGGAAACACCATATATTTT